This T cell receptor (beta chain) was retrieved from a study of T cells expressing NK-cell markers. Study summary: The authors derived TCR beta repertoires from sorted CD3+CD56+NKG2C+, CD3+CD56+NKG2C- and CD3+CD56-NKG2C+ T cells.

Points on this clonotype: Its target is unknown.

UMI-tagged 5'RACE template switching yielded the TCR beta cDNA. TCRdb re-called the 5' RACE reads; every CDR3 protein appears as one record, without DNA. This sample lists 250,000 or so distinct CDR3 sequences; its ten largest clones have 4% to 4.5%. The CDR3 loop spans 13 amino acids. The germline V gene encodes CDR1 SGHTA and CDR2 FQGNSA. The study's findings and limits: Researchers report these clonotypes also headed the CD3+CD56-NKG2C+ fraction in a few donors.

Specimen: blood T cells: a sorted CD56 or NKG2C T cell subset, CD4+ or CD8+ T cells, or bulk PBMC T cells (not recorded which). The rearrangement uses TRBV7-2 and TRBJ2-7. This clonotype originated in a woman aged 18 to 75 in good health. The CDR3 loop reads CASSSASSYEQYF.